This record covers a single T cell receptor (beta chain). The assay was immunoSEQ multiplex PCR, and TCRdb's table has in-frame clones only and misses some. The sample yields hundreds of thousands of clones, roughly 90% seen once. The V segment lost 6 bases and the J segment 2 bases; nucleotides outside the gene matches: 5. CDR3 length: 15 amino acids. The germline CDR1 and CDR2 sequences are LNHDA and SQIVND (reference sequence). The data were taken from a study of shared T cell receptors in the human thymus. These data are also associated with another study on human thymus T cells. Turning to that study: Congenital heart defects were the reason for the corrective surgery that the donors, healthy Finnish infants, were having. Thymic material originated from resections removed in the course of corrective heart surgery. Seemingly biased V and J gene usage marked thymic and blood repertoires. Thymic TCR repertoires of unrelated people reportedly overlapped highly.

Sequenced input: thymocytes. The gene calls are TRBV19 and TRBJ1-5; TRBD1 agrees at 9 bases. The receptor was isolated from a boy in the first two years of life with a congenital heart defect. The CDR3 reads CASSRGQGGNQPQHF. For the CDR3, the DNA is TGTGCCAGTAGCCGGGGACAGGGAGGCAATCAGCCCCAGCATTTT.